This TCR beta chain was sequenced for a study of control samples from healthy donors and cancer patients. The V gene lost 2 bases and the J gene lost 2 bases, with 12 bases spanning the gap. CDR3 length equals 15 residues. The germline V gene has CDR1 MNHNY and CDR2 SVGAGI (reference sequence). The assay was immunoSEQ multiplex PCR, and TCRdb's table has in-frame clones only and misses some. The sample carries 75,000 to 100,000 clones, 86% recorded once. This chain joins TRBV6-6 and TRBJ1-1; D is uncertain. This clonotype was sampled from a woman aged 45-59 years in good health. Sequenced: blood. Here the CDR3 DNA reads TGTGCCAGCAGTTACCCCCGGGAGGGCAACACTGAAGCTTTCTTT. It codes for CASSYPREGNTEAFF.